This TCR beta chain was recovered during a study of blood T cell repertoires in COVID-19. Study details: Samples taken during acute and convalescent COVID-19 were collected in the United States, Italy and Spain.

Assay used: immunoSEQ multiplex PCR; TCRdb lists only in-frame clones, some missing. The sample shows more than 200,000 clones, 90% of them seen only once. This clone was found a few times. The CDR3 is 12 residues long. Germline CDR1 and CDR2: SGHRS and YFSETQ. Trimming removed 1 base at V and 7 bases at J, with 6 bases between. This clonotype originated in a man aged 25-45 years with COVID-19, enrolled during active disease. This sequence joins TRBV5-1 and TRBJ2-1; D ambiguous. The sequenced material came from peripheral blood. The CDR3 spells CASSLPSNEQFF. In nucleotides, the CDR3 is TGCGCCAGCAGCTTGCCGTCTAATGAGCAGTTCTTC.